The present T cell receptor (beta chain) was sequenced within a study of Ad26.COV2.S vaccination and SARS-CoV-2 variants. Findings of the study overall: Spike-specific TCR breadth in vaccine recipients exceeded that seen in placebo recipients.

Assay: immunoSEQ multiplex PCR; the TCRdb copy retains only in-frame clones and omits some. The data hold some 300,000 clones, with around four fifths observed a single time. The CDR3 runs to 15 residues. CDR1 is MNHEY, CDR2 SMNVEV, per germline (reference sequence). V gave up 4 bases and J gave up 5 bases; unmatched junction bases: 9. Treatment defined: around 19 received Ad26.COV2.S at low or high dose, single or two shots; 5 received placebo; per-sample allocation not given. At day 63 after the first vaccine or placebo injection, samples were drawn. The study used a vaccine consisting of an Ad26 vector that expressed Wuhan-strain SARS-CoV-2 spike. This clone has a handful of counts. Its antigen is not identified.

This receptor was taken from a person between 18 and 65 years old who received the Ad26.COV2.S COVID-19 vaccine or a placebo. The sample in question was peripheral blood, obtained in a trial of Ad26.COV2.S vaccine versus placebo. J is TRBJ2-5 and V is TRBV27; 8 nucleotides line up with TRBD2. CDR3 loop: CASSSPLSGAETQYF. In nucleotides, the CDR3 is TGTGCCAGCAGTTCGCCCCTTAGCGGGGCGGAGACCCAGTACTTC.